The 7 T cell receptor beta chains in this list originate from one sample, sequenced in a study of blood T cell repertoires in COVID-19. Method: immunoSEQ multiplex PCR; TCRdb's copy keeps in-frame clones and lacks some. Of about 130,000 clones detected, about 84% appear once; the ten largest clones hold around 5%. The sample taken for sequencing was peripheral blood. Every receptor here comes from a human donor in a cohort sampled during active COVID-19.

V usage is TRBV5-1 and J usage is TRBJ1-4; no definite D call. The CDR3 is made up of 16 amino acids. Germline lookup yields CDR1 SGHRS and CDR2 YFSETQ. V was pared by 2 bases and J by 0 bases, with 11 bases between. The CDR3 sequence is CASSFSMSATNEKLFF. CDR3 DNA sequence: TGCGCCAGCAGCTTTTCTATGTCCGCAACTAATGAAAAACTGTTTTTT.

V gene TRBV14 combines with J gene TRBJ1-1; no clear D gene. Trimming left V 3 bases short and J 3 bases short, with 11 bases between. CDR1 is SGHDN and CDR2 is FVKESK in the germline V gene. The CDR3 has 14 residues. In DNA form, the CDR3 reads TGTGCCAGCAGCCAGTTGGGAGTAGACACTGAAGCTTTCTTT. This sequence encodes CASSQLGVDTEAFF.

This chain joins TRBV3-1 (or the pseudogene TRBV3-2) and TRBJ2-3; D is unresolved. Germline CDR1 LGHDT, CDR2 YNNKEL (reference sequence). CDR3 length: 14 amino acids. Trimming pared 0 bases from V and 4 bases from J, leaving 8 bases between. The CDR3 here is CASSQDRSADTQYF. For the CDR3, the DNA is TGTGCCAGCAGCCAAGATCGGTCGGCAGATACGCAGTATTTT.

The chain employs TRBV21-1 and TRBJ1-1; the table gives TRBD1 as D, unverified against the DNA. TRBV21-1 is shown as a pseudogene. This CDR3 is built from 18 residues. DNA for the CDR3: TGTGCCAGCGCTCCGTCGTCAGGACAGGGGTATTACGGAACTGAAGCTTTCTTT. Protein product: CASAPSSGQGYYGTEAFF.

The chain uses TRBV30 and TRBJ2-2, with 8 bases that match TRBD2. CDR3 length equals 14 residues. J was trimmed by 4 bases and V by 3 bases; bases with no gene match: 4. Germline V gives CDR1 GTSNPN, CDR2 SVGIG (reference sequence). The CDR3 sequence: CAWSGGVVTGELFF. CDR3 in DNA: TGTGCCTGGAGCGGGGGGGTGGTCACCGGGGAGCTGTTTTTT.

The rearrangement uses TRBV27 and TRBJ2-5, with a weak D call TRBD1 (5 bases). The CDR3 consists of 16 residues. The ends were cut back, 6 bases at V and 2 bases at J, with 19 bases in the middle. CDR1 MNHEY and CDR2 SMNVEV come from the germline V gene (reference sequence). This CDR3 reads CASSSTVRQGQETQYF. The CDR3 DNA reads TGTGCCAGCAGCTCAACGGTACGTCAGGGACAAGAGACCCAGTACTTC.

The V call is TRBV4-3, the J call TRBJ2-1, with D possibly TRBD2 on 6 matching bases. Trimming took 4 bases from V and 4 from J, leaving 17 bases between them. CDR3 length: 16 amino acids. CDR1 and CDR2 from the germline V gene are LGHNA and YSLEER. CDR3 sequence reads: CASSLEAGTRYNEQFF. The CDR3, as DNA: TGCGCCAGCAGCCTAGAAGCCGGGACTCGATACAATGAGCAGTTCTTC.